Listed below are T cell receptor beta chains from one sample, sequenced in a study of T-cell reconstitution after alpha-beta-depleted transplantation in children. TCRdb analysed the PCR reads with MiXCR anew, one entry per CDR3 protein. The sample lists about 97,000 distinct CDR3 sequences; roughly 7.2% were seen once. The material sequenced was PBMCs, taken before TCRalphabeta/CD19-depleted stem cell transplant. Source of these receptors: a boy between 2 and 15 years old with acute lymphoblastic leukemia, due to receive a stem cell transplant. Each CDR3 is given with its conserved first and last residue. The order of the fields is CDR3 DNA, CDR3 protein, J gene, D gene, V gene, clone size. D genes are given only for firm matches. Clone size is stated in some rows and not others, as once, few, many or a class when expanded.

DNA: TGTGCCAGCAGAACACTGACTAGCGGGGGAACGGAGACCCAGTACTTC
CDR3: CASRTLTSGGTETQYF
J: TRBJ2-5
D: TRBD2
V: TRBV28
size: few

DNA: TGTGCCAGCAGCTACGGGACAGGGGTCACCGGGGAGCTGTTTTTT
CDR3: CASSYGTGVTGELFF
J: TRBJ2-2
D: TRBD1
V: TRBV3-1
size: few

DNA: TGTGCCAGCAGTCCCGGGACAGGGAACGAGCAGTACTTC
CDR3: CASSPGTGNEQYF
J: TRBJ2-7
D: TRBD1
V: TRBV12-3/TRBV12-4
size: many

DNA: TGTGCCAGCAGCGTAGCTACGGGGGACCGCCAGTACTTC
CDR3: CASSVATGDRQYF
J: TRBJ2-5
D: NA
V: TRBV9
size: many

DNA: TGTGCCAGCAGCTTTCTGAGGGTAAGGAGGGACACTGAAGCTTTCTTT
CDR3: CASSFLRVRRDTEAFF
J: TRBJ1-1
D: NA
V: TRBV7-2
size: few

DNA: TGTGCCAGCAGCTTACAGGCGGGGGGGCTCACAGATACGCAGTATTTT
CDR3: CASSLQAGGLTDTQYF
J: TRBJ2-3
D: TRBD2
V: TRBV7-2
size: many

DNA: TGTGCCAGCAGCTTGGAAGGGGGCGCCCCTGGCAATCAGCCCCAGCATTTT
CDR3: CASSLEGGAPGNQPQHF
J: TRBJ1-5
D: TRBD1
V: TRBV11-2
size: few

DNA: TGCAGTGCTAGAGATCCAATGGGGTACGAGCAGTACTTC
CDR3: CSARDPMGYEQYF
J: TRBJ2-7
D: NA
V: TRBV20-1
size: many

DNA: TGCAGTGCTAGAGATATGGGGACAGCCTACAATGAGCAGTTCTTC
CDR3: CSARDMGTAYNEQFF
J: TRBJ2-1
D: TRBD1
V: TRBV20-1
size: NA

DNA: TGTGCCAGCAGCCAAGTAGGCAGGTTGAATGAGCAGTTCTTC
CDR3: CASSQVGRLNEQFF
J: TRBJ2-1
D: NA
V: TRBV14
size: many

DNA: TGTGCCACCAGCAGACTCTGGGAAGGGGATTTAAGGTCCTACGAGCAGTACTTC
CDR3: CATSRLWEGDLRSYEQYF
J: TRBJ2-7
D: NA
V: TRBV15
size: few

DNA: TGTGCCAGCAGTGGTGGTGGGGAAAAACTGTTTTTT
CDR3: CASSGGGEKLFF
J: TRBJ1-4
D: NA
V: TRBV28
size: NA

DNA: TGTGCCAGCAGTCCGGGACAGACGTTTAACTATGGCTACACCTTC
CDR3: CASSPGQTFNYGYTF
J: TRBJ1-2
D: TRBD1
V: TRBV12-3/TRBV12-4
size: NA

DNA: TGTGCCAGCACCAGGAACCCGGGGAATTCACCCCTCCACTTT
CDR3: CASTRNPGNSPLHF
J: TRBJ1-6
D: NA
V: TRBV6-1
size: few

DNA: TGTGCCAGCAGCCAAGCTGGCAGGGCCAACGAGCAGTACTTC
CDR3: CASSQAGRANEQYF
J: TRBJ2-7
D: NA
V: TRBV3-1
size: many

DNA: TGTGCCAGCAGTTACGGGCTGCCCTCCTACAATGAGCAGTTCTTC
CDR3: CASSYGLPSYNEQFF
J: TRBJ2-1
D: NA
V: TRBV6-2/TRBV6-3
size: NA

DNA: TGCGCCAGCAGCTTTAGCCCCCGGGGTGAAAAACTGTTTTTT
CDR3: CASSFSPRGEKLFF
J: TRBJ1-4
D: NA
V: TRBV5-1
size: few

DNA: TGCAGTGCTAGCGGGACCACCTCCTACAATGAGCAGTTCTTC
CDR3: CSASGTTSYNEQFF
J: TRBJ2-1
D: NA
V: TRBV20-1
size: many

DNA: TGTGCCAGCCCCGGGACAGGGGGCGGCTACACCTTC
CDR3: CASPGTGGGYTF
J: TRBJ1-2
D: TRBD1
V: TRBV7-9
size: few

DNA: TGCAGCGCACAAGCTAGCGGGGGGGCCTCGGGGGAGCTGTTTTTT
CDR3: CSAQASGGASGELFF
J: TRBJ2-2
D: TRBD2
V: TRBV29-1
size: many

DNA: TGTGCCAGCAGCTTGGGCCTCCCTTGCGGGGCGGCCCGTCAGCCCCAGCATTTT
CDR3: CASSLGLPCGAARQPQHF
J: TRBJ1-5
D: NA
V: TRBV5-6
size: NA

DNA: TGTGCCGCAGTACCCAGGGGCAATGAGCAGTTCTTC
CDR3: CAAVPRGNEQFF
J: TRBJ2-1
D: NA
V: TRBV28
size: many

DNA: TGTGCCAGCAGGTACGGGACAGAGCATGGCTACACCTTC
CDR3: CASRYGTEHGYTF
J: TRBJ1-2
D: TRBD1
V: TRBV6-2/TRBV6-3
size: few

DNA: TGCGCCAGCAGCCGGACTGAACTAAGGGACTATGGCTACACCTTC
CDR3: CASSRTELRDYGYTF
J: TRBJ1-2
D: NA
V: TRBV4-3
size: few

DNA: TGTGCCAGCAGCCCGCCTACCGGGGGCCAGGAGACCCAGTACTTC
CDR3: CASSPPTGGQETQYF
J: TRBJ2-5
D: NA
V: TRBV7-2
size: many

DNA: TGTGCCAGCAGTTACTACAACCAAGAGACCCAGTACTTC
CDR3: CASSYYNQETQYF
J: TRBJ2-5
D: NA
V: TRBV6-5
size: many

DNA: TGTGCCAGCAGCCAAACAGGGTCCGAGTTCTTC
CDR3: CASSQTGSEFF
J: TRBJ2-1
D: NA
V: TRBV5-6
size: many

DNA: TGCAGTGCTAGAGATTGGGACAGGGGCTACGAGCAGTACTTC
CDR3: CSARDWDRGYEQYF
J: TRBJ2-7
D: TRBD1
V: TRBV20-1
size: few

DNA: TGTGCCAGCAGCCGTCCCGGGACTAGCGGGGGGTCCTACAATGAGGAGTTCTTC
CDR3: CASSRPGTSGGSYNEEFF
J: TRBJ2-1
D: TRBD2
V: TRBV11-1
size: NA

DNA: TGTGCCAGCAGTCCCTATGAGGAATTCTACGAGCAGTACTTC
CDR3: CASSPYEEFYEQYF
J: TRBJ2-7
D: NA
V: TRBV6-1
size: few

DNA: TGTGCCAGCAGCACTTTAGCGGGGGGGACAGATACGCAGTATTTT
CDR3: CASSTLAGGTDTQYF
J: TRBJ2-3
D: TRBD2
V: TRBV7-8
size: NA

DNA: TGCGCCAGCAGCCAAGAACCAGGTGCCTACAATGAGCAGTTCTTC
CDR3: CASSQEPGAYNEQFF
J: TRBJ2-1
D: NA
V: TRBV4-1
size: few

DNA: TGCAGTGCTTTTAGTCTAGGGGAGACCCAGTACTTC
CDR3: CSAFSLGETQYF
J: TRBJ2-5
D: NA
V: TRBV20-1
size: few

DNA: TGCGCCAGCAGTCGTTCACCGGATACGCAGTATTTT
CDR3: CASSRSPDTQYF
J: TRBJ2-3
D: NA
V: TRBV10-1
size: many

DNA: TGTGCCAGCAGGAGGGACAGGGCCTCCGAGACCGGGGAGCTGTTTTTT
CDR3: CASRRDRASETGELFF
J: TRBJ2-2
D: TRBD1
V: TRBV25-1
size: many

DNA: TGCAGCGTCGCAGAACCGGGACTAGCCCTAGGGACCCAGTACTTC
CDR3: CSVAEPGLALGTQYF
J: TRBJ2-5
D: TRBD2
V: TRBV29-1
size: many

DNA: TGCAGTGCGTCCTACCGGGACAGTTTTACTGAAGCTTTCTTT
CDR3: CSASYRDSFTEAFF
J: TRBJ1-1
D: TRBD1
V: TRBV20-1
size: many

DNA: TGTGCCAGCAGTGTAACAGGGTCTAGCACAGATACGCAGTATTTT
CDR3: CASSVTGSSTDTQYF
J: TRBJ2-3
D: NA
V: TRBV6-1
size: few

DNA: TGTGCCAGCAGCCAATACGGTGGGACTAGCGGAAACACAGATACGCAGTATTTT
CDR3: CASSQYGGTSGNTDTQYF
J: TRBJ2-3
D: TRBD2
V: TRBV3-1
size: NA

DNA: TGTGCCAGCAGCTGGGTACAGGGTATGAGAACTGAAGCTTTCTTT
CDR3: CASSWVQGMRTEAFF
J: TRBJ1-1
D: NA
V: TRBV7-9
size: few

DNA: TGTGCCAGCAGCGCCGGGACAGGGGGCGATGAGCAGTTCTTC
CDR3: CASSAGTGGDEQFF
J: TRBJ2-1
D: TRBD1
V: TRBV6-4
size: NA

DNA: TGTGCCAGCAGTTACGGCAGGGTCACAGATACGCAGTATTTT
CDR3: CASSYGRVTDTQYF
J: TRBJ2-3
D: NA
V: TRBV6-2/TRBV6-3
size: NA

DNA: TGCGCCAGCAGGAGACTCCCCCAGGGCCGGGATACGCAGTATTTT
CDR3: CASRRLPQGRDTQYF
J: TRBJ2-3
D: NA
V: TRBV10-2
size: NA

DNA: TGCGCCAGCAGCCAAGGACGGGGGGGCTATGAGCAGTTCTTC
CDR3: CASSQGRGGYEQFF
J: TRBJ2-1
D: TRBD2
V: TRBV4-3
size: few

DNA: TGTGCCAGCAGCCCCAAGACAGGGAGGAGCACTGAAGCTTTCTTT
CDR3: CASSPKTGRSTEAFF
J: TRBJ1-1
D: TRBD1
V: TRBV7-2
size: many

DNA: TGTGCCAGCATTACCGGGACAGAGAGGAGCTCCTATAATTCACCCCTCCACTTT
CDR3: CASITGTERSSYNSPLHF
J: TRBJ1-6
D: TRBD1
V: TRBV27
size: many

DNA: TGCGCCAGCAGCTTGGATATTGGGAGGGACGAGCAGTACTTC
CDR3: CASSLDIGRDEQYF
J: TRBJ2-7
D: TRBD2
V: TRBV5-1
size: many

DNA: TGTGCCAGCAGTTTATACCCTTGGGATGGCTACACCTTC
CDR3: CASSLYPWDGYTF
J: TRBJ1-2
D: NA
V: TRBV12-3/TRBV12-4
size: few

DNA: TGTGACACGGGTGGGGACTATGGCTACACCTTC
CDR3: CDTGGDYGYTF
J: TRBJ1-2
D: NA
V: TRBV6-1
size: many

DNA: TGTGCCAGCATTCGATCATTCGGCTCCTACAATGAGCAGTTCTTC
CDR3: CASIRSFGSYNEQFF
J: TRBJ2-1
D: NA
V: TRBV12-3/TRBV12-4
size: NA

DNA: TGTGCCAGCAGCTTAGACTCCGCCCTCTCCTACGAGCAGTACTTC
CDR3: CASSLDSALSYEQYF
J: TRBJ2-7
D: NA
V: TRBV7-9
size: many

DNA: TGTGCCAGCAGCACAACCGGGACAGGGGGCGCGCAAGTTTCCAACGAGCAGTACTTC
CDR3: CASSTTGTGGAQVSNEQYF
J: TRBJ2-7
D: TRBD1
V: TRBV11-3
size: few

DNA: TGCGCCAGCAGCCAGGCCGGAGGGGGACGGAATGAAGCTTTCTTT
CDR3: CASSQAGGGRNEAFF
J: TRBJ1-1
D: NA
V: TRBV4-3
size: few

DNA: TGTGCCAGCAGCCCCCCCGGCGGGGGAAGCACAGATACGCAGTATTTT
CDR3: CASSPPGGGSTDTQYF
J: TRBJ2-3
D: TRBD2
V: TRBV7-9
size: many

DNA: TGTGCCAGCAGCGAAAAGGGGTACGAGCAGTACTTC
CDR3: CASSEKGYEQYF
J: TRBJ2-7
D: NA
V: TRBV2
size: NA